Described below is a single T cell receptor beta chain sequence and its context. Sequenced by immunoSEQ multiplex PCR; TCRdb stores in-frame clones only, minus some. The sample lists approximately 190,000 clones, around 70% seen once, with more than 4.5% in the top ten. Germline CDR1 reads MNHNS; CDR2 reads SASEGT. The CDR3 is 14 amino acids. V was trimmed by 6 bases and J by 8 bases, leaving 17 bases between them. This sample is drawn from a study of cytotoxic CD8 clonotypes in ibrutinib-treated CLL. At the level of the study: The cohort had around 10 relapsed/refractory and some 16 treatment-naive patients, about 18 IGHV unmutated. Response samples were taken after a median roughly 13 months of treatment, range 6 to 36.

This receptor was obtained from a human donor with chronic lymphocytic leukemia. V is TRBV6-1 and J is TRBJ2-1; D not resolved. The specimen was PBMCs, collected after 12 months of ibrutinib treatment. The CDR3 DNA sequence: TGTGCCAGCAGGACCCCAGGAAAGATGGATGAGCAGTTCTTC. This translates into CASRTPGKMDEQFF.